The rows below give T cell receptor beta chains drawn from one sample of a study of cytomegalovirus exposure and HLA in healthy donors. Using immunoSEQ multiplex PCR, the repertoire was profiled, and TCRdb retains in-frame clones only, with some absent. Altogether about 130,000 clones are present, about four fifths being singletons, with the ten largest covering approximately 4.3%. The specimen sequenced was PBMCs. Receptors were obtained from a young man in good health. CDR3s include the opening cysteine and the closing phenylalanine or tryptophan. Clone size is not always given. Where it is, it says once, few, many or a class for expanded clones.

v_call,clone_size,j_call,cdr3_aa
TRBV11-2,.,TRBJ2-7,CASSPLEGGYEQYF
TRBV7-2,few,TRBJ2-3,CASSRDSSTDTQYF
TRBV25-1,.,TRBJ1-2,CASSENRVNYGYTF
TRBV7-9,.,TRBJ2-5,CASSYGQGGETQYF
TRBV7-2,.,TRBJ2-5,CASTQGAGGEETQYF
TRBV9,.,TRBJ2-4,CASSVDEGVAIQYF
TRBV14,.,TRBJ1-2,CASSQDRVYGYTF
TRBV19,.,TRBJ1-1,CASTEGNTEAFF
TRBV18,.,TRBJ2-3,CASSNNLGLTDTQYF
TRBV11-2,.,TRBJ2-7,CASSETTGFSYEQYF
TRBV6-6,few,TRBJ2-7,CASSLGQDYEQYF
TRBV27,.,TRBJ1-2,CASSLPGTPRMYTF
TRBV28,.,TRBJ2-4,CASSLGGLENIQYF
TRBV7-3,.,TRBJ2-1,CASSQYAGMLYNEQFF
TRBV7-9,.,TRBJ2-7,CSSSPGMGISSYEQYF
TRBV28,.,TRBJ2-7,CASSWGLAGYEQYF
TRBV2,.,TRBJ1-2,CASSETGTDGYTF
TRBV11-3,once,TRBJ2-1,CASSLGGTVFYEQFF
TRBV27,.,TRBJ1-4,CASSLLGGGEKLFF
TRBV6-1,.,TRBJ2-5,CASSEKAAGAQETQYF
TRBV4-3,.,TRBJ2-3,CASSLGGLAGTTDTQYF
TRBV19,.,TRBJ1-4,CASSRTQGAVEKLFF
TRBV10-3,.,TRBJ1-5,CAISGQGVGVRSQHF
TRBV6-5,.,TRBJ2-5,CASSPGQGVPGTQYF
TRBV15,.,TRBJ2-1,CATSKTGTTNLGQFF
TRBV25-1,.,.,CATSKVGGPSYEQYF
TRBV10-3,.,TRBJ1-4,CAISSGGADEKLFF
TRBV7-9,.,TRBJ1-1,CASSTRQGNTEAFF
TRBV7-9,.,TRBJ2-5,CASSLVLGQQETQYF
TRBV19,.,TRBJ2-1,CASSRGLGHYNEQFF
TRBV5-1,.,TRBJ1-2,CASSAVTGASYGYTF
TRBV7-9,.,TRBJ2-3,CSSSTILQGNTDTQYF
TRBV10-3,many,TRBJ2-2,CAISLTGDNTGELFF
TRBV23-1,.,TRBJ2-2,CASSQPGWGQGTIGSGELFF
TRBV28,.,TRBJ2-1,CASSLPAGIYNEQFF
TRBV27,.,TRBJ2-7,CASSSPPGRDTSYEQYF
TRBV28,.,TRBJ1-2,CASSPIDRVHGYGYTF
TRBV19,.,TRBJ2-7,CASSIAGIRREQYF
TRBV28,few,TRBJ2-3,CASTPTKISDTQYF
TRBV9,.,TRBJ1-2,CASLPPQGWGYTF
TRBV5-1,.,TRBJ2-1,CASSFVTSGYNEQFF
TRBV6-1,.,TRBJ2-3,CASRPIAGLTDTQYF
TRBV11-1,.,TRBJ2-7,CASGLAGLYEQYF
TRBV14,.,TRBJ2-7,CASSQWAGYEQYF
TRBV7-3,.,TRBJ2-3,CASSPTGTDTQYF
TRBV21-1,few,TRBJ2-4,CASSREWDSLAKNIQYF
TRBV27,.,TRBJ2-5,CASSLSTPRLAGSQETQYF
TRBV5-6,.,TRBJ2-3,CASSLISLTANTQYF
TRBV5-4,.,TRBJ1-2,CASSSGTREYGYTF
TRBV5-4,.,TRBJ2-7,CASSLRLAKGYEQYF
TRBV6-6,.,TRBJ2-5,CASRLAGEETQYF